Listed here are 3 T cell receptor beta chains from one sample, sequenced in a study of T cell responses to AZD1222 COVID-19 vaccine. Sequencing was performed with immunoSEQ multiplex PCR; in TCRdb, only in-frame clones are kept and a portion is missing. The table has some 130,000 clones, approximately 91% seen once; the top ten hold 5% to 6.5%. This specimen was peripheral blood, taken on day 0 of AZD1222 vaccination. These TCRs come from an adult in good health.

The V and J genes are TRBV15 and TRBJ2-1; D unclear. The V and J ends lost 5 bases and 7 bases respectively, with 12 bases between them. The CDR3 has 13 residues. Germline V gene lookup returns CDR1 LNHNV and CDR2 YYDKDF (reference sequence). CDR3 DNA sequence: TGTGCCACCAGCTCGTCTACACGGAATGAGCAGTTCTTC. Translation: CATSSSTRNEQFF.

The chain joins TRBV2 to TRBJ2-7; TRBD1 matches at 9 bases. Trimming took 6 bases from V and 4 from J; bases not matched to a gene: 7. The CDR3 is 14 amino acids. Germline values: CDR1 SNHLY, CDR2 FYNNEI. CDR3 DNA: TGTGCCAGCAGACTACAGGGGGCAGGGTACGAGCAGTACTTC. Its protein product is CASRLQGAGYEQYF.

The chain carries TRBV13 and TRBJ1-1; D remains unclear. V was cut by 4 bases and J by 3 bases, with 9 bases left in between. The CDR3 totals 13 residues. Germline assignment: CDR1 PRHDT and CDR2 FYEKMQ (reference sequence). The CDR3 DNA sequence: TGTGCCAGCAGCTCGCGCATGTACACTGAAGCTTTCTTT. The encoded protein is CASSSRMYTEAFF.